The entry below gives a single T cell receptor (beta chain) sequence along with its context. Its antigen is undetermined. TCRdb keeps only in-frame clones here, not all; method: immunoSEQ multiplex PCR. The table includes 120,000 to 150,000 clones, approximately 86% detected once. The source of the sample is a study of T cell responses to AZD1222 COVID-19 vaccine. Whole-study findings and limits: Spike-specific TCR breadth and depth rose after two AZD1222 doses. Reportedly, nearly half of unique spike TCRs recognized epitopes outside B.1.351/B.1.1.7 mutations. CD4 TCRs covered the whole spike, strongest at regions 160-218 and 743-854.

The input for sequencing was peripheral blood, taken 28 days after the second dose of the MenACWY control vaccine. The TCR was taken from an adult who received the MenACWY meningococcal vaccine as a control.

The CDR3 region has the DNA TGCGCCAGCAGCTTTCAGGGGGCTGAGGAAAAACTGTTTTTT. Its translation is CASSFQGAEEKLFF. This chain uses TRBV5-1 with TRBJ1-4; 8 bases are shared with TRBD1. CDR1 SGHRS and CDR2 YFSETQ come from the germline V gene. The CDR3 runs to 14 residues. The trim removed 2 bases at V and 8 bases at J, leaving 5 bases unmatched.